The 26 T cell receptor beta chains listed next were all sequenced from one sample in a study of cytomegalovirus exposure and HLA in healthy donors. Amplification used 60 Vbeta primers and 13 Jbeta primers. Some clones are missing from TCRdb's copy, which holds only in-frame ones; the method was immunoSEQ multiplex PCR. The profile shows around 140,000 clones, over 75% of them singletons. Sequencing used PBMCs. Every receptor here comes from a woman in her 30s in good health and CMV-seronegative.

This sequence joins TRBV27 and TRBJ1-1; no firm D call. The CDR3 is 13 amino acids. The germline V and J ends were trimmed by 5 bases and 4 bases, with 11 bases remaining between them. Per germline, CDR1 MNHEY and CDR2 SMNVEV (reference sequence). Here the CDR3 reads CASSPRAGTEAFF. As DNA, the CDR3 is TGTGCCAGCAGTCCACGAGCGGGCACTGAAGCTTTCTTT.

This CDR3 reads CASSLYGGITGELFF. In nucleotides, the CDR3 is TGTGCCAGCAGCTTATACGGGGGAATCACCGGGGAGCTGTTTTTT. The chain has TRBV7-2 and TRBJ2-2, with D maybe TRBD2 (6 bases). V was pared by 2 bases and J by 4 bases, with 11 bases between. This CDR3 region has 15 residues. Per the germline V gene, CDR1 is SGHTA and CDR2 is FQGNSA.

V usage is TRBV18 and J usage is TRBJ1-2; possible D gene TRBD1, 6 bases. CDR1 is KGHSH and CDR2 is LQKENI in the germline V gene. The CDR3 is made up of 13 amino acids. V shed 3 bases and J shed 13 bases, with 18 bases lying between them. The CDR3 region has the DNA TGTGCCAGCTCACCCGACGGGAGGTTGACAGGCACCTTC. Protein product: CASSPDGRLTGTF.

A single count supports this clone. The CDR3 region is CASSILTGLNTEAFF. The CDR3 DNA is TGTGCCAGTAGTATTTTGACAGGGTTGAACACTGAAGCTTTCTTT. The rearrangement uses TRBV19 and TRBJ1-1, with 7 bases lining up with TRBD1. This CDR3 is built from 15 residues. Trimming cost V 3 bases and J 0 bases; bases outside gene matches: 4. From germline, CDR1 is LNHDA and CDR2 SQIVND (reference sequence).

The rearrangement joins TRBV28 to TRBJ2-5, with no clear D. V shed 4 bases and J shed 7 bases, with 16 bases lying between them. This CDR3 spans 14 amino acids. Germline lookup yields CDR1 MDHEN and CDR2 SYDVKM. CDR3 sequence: CASSSLAGSGTQYF. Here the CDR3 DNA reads TGTGCCAGCAGTTCGCTTGCCGGTTCGGGGACCCAGTACTTC.

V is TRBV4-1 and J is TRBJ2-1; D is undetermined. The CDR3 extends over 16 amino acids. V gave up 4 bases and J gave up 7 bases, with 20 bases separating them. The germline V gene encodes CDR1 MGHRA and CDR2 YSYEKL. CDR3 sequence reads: CASSLRHNFLGNEQFF. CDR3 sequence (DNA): TGCGCCAGCAGCCTACGTCATAACTTTCTAGGTAATGAGCAGTTCTTC.

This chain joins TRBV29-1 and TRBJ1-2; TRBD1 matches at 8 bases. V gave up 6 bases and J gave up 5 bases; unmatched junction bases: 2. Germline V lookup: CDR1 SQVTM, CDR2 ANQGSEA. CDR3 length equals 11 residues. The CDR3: CSVGQEYGYTF. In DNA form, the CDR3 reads TGCAGCGTGGGACAGGAATATGGCTACACCTTC. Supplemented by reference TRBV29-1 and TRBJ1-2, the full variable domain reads SAVISQKPSRDICQRGTSLTIQCQVDSQVTMMFWYRQQPGQSLTLIATANQGSEATYESGFVIDKFPISRPNLTFSTLTVSNMSPEDSSIYLCSVGQEYGYTFGSGTRLTVV.

The CDR3 DNA sequence: TGCAGCGTTAGGGACGACCAAGCGGGAGTATTCAGAGATACGCAGTATTTT. Translating gives CSVRDDQAGVFRDTQYF. The chain recombines TRBV29-1 with TRBJ2-3; TRBD2 aligns across 8 bases. CDR3 length: 17 amino acids. The germline V gene has CDR1 SQVTM and CDR2 ANQGSEA. Trimming cost V 5 bases and J 5 bases; bases outside gene matches: 18.

CDR3 loop: CASSQTGGMHNEQFF. DNA of the CDR3: TGTGCCAGCAGCCAGACAGGGGGGATGCACAATGAGCAGTTCTTC. The chain is built from TRBV7-2 and TRBJ2-1; 9 nucleotides agree with TRBD1. Looked up from germline, CDR1 is SGHTA and CDR2 is FQGNSA. After removal of 5 bases from V and 5 bases from J, the junction contained 7 bases not matched to a gene. This CDR3 spans 15 amino acids.

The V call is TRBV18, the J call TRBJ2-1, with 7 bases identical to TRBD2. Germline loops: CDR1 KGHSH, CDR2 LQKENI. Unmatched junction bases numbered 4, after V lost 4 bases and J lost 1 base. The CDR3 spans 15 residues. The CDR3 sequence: CASSRGGGSYNEQFF. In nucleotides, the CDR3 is TGTGCCAGCTCACGCGGCGGGGGTTCCTACAATGAGCAGTTCTTC.

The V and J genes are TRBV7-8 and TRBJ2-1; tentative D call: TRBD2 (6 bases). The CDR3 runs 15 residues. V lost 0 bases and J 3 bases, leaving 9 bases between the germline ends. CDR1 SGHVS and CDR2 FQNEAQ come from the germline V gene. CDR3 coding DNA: TGTGCCAGCAGCTTAGCTAGCGGCCTCTACAATGAGCAGTTCTTC. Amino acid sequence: CASSLASGLYNEQFF.

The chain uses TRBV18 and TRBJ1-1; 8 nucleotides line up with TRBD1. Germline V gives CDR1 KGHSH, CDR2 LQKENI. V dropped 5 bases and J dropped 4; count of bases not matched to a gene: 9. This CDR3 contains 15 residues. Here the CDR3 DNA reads TGTGCCAGCTCAGAATCAGGGGGCGAGGTCACTGAAGCTTTCTTT. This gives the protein CASSESGGEVTEAFF.

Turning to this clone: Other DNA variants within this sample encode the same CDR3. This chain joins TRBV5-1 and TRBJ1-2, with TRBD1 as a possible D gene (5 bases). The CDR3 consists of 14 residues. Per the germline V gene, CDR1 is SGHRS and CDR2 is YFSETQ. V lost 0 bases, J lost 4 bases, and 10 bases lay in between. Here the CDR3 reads CASSLDQGGYGYTF. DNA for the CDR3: TGCGCCAGCAGCTTGGACCAGGGAGGCTATGGCTACACCTTC.

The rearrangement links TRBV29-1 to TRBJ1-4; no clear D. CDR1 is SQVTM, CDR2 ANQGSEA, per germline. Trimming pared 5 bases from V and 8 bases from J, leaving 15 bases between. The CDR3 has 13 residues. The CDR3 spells CSVPGPGGEKLFF. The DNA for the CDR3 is TGCAGCGTTCCGGGCCCCGGAGGCGAAAAACTGTTTTTT.

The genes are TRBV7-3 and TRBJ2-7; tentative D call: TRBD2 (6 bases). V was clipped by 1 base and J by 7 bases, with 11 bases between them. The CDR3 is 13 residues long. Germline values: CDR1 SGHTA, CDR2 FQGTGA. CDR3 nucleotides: TGTGCCAGCAGCTTAAGTACAGCGGGTGAGCAGTACTTC. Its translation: CASSLSTAGEQYF.

CDR3 sequence: CASSGQYSGNTIYF. The CDR3 coding sequence is TGTGCCAGCAGCGGACAGTACTCTGGAAACACCATATATTTT. The chain links TRBV25-1 to TRBJ1-3; D might be TRBD1 (6 bases). V lost 6 bases and J 0 bases, leaving 9 bases between the germline ends. The CDR3 is 14 amino acids. In germline, CDR1 is MGHDK, CDR2 SYGVNS.

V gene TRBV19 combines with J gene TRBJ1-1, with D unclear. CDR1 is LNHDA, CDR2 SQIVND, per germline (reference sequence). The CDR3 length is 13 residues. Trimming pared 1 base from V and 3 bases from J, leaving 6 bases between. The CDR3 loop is CASSIVRDTEAFF. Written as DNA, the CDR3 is TGTGCCAGTAGTATAGTCCGAGACACTGAAGCTTTCTTT. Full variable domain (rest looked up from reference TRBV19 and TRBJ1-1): DGGITQSPKYLFRKEGQNVTLSCEQNLNHDAMYWYRQDPGQGLRLIYYSQIVNDFQKGDIAEGYSVSREKKESFPLTVTSAQKNPTAFYLCASSIVRDTEAFFGQGTRLTVV.

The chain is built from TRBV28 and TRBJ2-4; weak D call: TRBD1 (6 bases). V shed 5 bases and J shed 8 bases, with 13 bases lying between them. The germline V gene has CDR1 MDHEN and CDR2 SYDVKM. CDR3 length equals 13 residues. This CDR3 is CASSPTGFDIQYF. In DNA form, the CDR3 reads TGTGCCAGCAGTCCCACAGGGTTCGACATTCAGTACTTC.

In nucleotides, the CDR3 is TGCGCCAGCAGGACTGCATCGGGTCGAGGCACTGAAGCTTTCTTT. Translation gives CASRTASGRGTEAFF. The rearrangement uses TRBV4-1 and TRBJ1-1; D not resolved. V gave up 6 bases and J gave up 4 bases, with 18 bases separating them. CDR3 size: 15 residues. Germline CDR1 is MGHRA and CDR2 is YSYEKL.

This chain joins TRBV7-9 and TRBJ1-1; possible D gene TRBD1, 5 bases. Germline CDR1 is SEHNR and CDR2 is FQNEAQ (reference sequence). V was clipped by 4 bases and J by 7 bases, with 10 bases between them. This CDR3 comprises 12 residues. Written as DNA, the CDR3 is TGTGCCAGCAGCTCCTCCCAGGGTGAAGCTTTCTTT. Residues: CASSSSQGEAFF.

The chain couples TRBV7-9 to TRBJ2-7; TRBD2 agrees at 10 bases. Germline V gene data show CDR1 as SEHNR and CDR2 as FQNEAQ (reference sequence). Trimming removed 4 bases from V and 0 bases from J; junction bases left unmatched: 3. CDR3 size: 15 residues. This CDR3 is CASSSGTSDSYEQYF. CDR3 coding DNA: TGTGCCAGCAGCTCCGGGACTAGCGACTCCTACGAGCAGTACTTC. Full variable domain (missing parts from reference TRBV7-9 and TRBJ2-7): DTGVSQNPRHKITKRGQNVTFRCDPISEHNRLYWYRQTLGQGPEFLTYFQNEAQLEKSRLLSDRFSAERPKGSFSTLEIQRTEQGDSAMYLCASSSGTSDSYEQYFGPGTRLTVT.

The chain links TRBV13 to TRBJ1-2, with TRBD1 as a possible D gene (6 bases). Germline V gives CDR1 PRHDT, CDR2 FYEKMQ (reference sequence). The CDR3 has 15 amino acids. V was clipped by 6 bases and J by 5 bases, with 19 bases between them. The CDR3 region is CASSSKFWGLYGYTF. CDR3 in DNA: TGTGCCAGCAGTTCTAAATTCTGGGGGCTTTATGGCTACACCTTC. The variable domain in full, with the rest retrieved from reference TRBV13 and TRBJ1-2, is AAGVIQSPRHLIKEKRETATLKCYPIPRHDTVYWYQQGPGQDPQFLISFYEKMQSDKGSIPDRFSAQQFSDYHSELNMSSLELGDSALYFCASSSKFWGLYGYTFGSGTRLTVV.

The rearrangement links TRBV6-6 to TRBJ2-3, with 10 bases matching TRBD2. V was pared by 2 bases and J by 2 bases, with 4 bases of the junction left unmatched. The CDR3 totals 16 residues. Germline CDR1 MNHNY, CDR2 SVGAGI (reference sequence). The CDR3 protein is CASSYVAGGNTDTQYF. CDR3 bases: TGTGCCAGCAGTTACGTAGCGGGGGGTAACACAGATACGCAGTATTTT.

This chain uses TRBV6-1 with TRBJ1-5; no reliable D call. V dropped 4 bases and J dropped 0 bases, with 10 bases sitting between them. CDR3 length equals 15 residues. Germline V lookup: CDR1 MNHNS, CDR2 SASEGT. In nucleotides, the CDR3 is TGTGCCAGCAGTGTGTTGAGCCATAGCAATCAGCCCCAGCATTTT. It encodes CASSVLSHSNQPQHF.

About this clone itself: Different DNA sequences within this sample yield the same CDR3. The CDR3 DNA reads TGTGCCTGGAGTGCTCAGGTGAACACTGAAGCTTTCTTT. Translation: CAWSAQVNTEAFF. The chain uses TRBV30 and TRBJ1-1, with D unclear. The germline CDR1 and CDR2 sequences are GTSNPN and SVGIG (reference sequence). The V and J ends lost 1 base and 0 bases respectively, with 6 bases between them. The CDR3 runs to 13 residues.

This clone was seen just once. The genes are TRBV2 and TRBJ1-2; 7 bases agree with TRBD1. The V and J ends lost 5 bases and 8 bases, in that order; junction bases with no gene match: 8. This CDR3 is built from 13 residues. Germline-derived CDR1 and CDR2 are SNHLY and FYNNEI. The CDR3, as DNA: TGTGCCAGCAGTCCCGAGGGGGCCGGGGGCTACACCTTC. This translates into CASSPEGAGGYTF. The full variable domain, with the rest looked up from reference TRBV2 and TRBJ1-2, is EPEVTQTPSHQVTQMGQEVILRCVPISNHLYFYWYRQILGQKVEFLVSFYNNEISEKSEIFDDQFSVERPDGSNFTLKIRSTKLEDSAMYFCASSPEGAGGYTFGSGTRLTVV.